The next 3 T cell receptor beta chains were all read from a single sample in a study of beta chain features in type 1 diabetes. The study, taken as a whole, reports: All four CD4+ subsets of Type 1 diabetes patients contained TCRB CDR3s that were moderately but significantly shorter.

For these receptors, no antigen is known. Of the isolated RNA, all was reverse transcribed, and so the sequenced material was expressed TCRB transcripts. Sequencing used immunoSEQ multiplex PCR; TCRdb keeps in-frame clones, though not all of them. Here the sample spans about 640,000 clones, around 11% being singletons. The sample taken for sequencing was naive CD4+ T cells from blood. The receptor source for this set is a man younger than 40 with type 1 diabetes.

This chain joins TRBV5-1 and TRBJ2-2, with TRBD1 as a possible D gene (6 bases). The CDR3 length is 15 residues. The germline V and J ends were trimmed by 0 bases and 4 bases, with 10 bases remaining between them. Germline assignment: CDR1 SGHRS and CDR2 YFSETQ. Written as DNA, the CDR3 is TGCGCCAGCAGCTTGGCACAGGGCGGCACCGGGGAGCTGTTTTTT. Residues: CASSLAQGGTGELFF.

The chain employs TRBV7-3 and TRBJ2-1; D unclear. Trimming took off 2 bases at V and 8 bases at J, with 16 bases between the two ends. The germline gives CDR1 SGHTA, CDR2 FQGTGA. This CDR3 is 15 amino acids long. CDR3 sequence: CASSLGSYGGDEQFF. The CDR3, as DNA: TGTGCCAGCAGCTTAGGGTCCTATGGTGGGGATGAGCAGTTCTTC.

This clone turned up a few times. V usage is TRBV16 and J usage is TRBJ2-7; the D gene is possibly TRBD1 (5 bases). Germline V CDR1 and CDR2: KGHSY, FQNENV. V gave up 4 bases and J gave up 9 bases, with 19 bases separating them. The CDR3 is 14 amino acids. CDR3 in DNA: TGTGCCAGCAGCCCCCACGGACAATTTTTCGGGCAGTACTTC. This translates into CASSPHGQFFGQYF.